This T cell receptor (beta chain) was obtained from a study of blood T cell repertoires in COVID-19. Study as a whole: COVID-19 samples collected from the United States, Italy and Spain covered acute and convalescent phases. T cells, B-cell-depleted T cells, or PBMCs provided the cDNA or gDNA that served as material.

This CDR3 has 14 amino acids. The germline gives CDR1 SGHAT, CDR2 FQDESV (reference sequence). Trimming removed 2 bases from V and 7 bases from J; junction bases left unmatched: 5. Per the original data handling: Reference gene primers were amplified, and this amplification served to estimate nucleated cell counts. Some clones are missing from TCRdb's copy, which holds only in-frame ones; the method was immunoSEQ multiplex PCR. V and J calls and clone size come straight from that table; D and trimming were deduced from the DNA. Here the sample spans under 250,000 clones, 85% to 90% being singletons. This sequence originates from a man in his fifties or sixties with acute or convalescent COVID-19. V and J are TRBV11-1 and TRBJ2-1; 7 bases are shared with TRBD1. The sequencing sample was made of peripheral blood. The CDR3 DNA follows: TGTGCCAGCAGCTTAACAGGGGAAAGGAATGAGCAGTTCTTC. This encodes CASSLTGERNEQFF.